A single TCR beta chain is shown here with its context. This CDR3 is built from 14 residues. Trimming shortened V by 7 bases and J by 5 bases, and 18 bases separated the two germline ends. Germline V gene sequence: CDR1 SGHNT, CDR2 YYREEE (reference sequence). This sample was included in a study of blood T cell repertoires in COVID-19. Looking at the study overall: T cells, B-cell-depleted T cells, or PBMCs provided the cDNA or gDNA that served as material.

This study enrolled people aged about 18 to 90 from about 24 US geographic areas. Clinical histories supplied by participants themselves formed the basis of cohort assignment. As handled by the study authors: Reference gene primer amplification yielded estimated nucleated cell counts. Clones were read by immunoSEQ multiplex PCR, and TCRdb kept only the in-frame ones, dropping some. For V, J and clone size, that table is used; D and trimming come from the DNA. The sample records about 290,000 clones, about nine tenths being singletons. Sequenced sample: PBMCs or T cells enriched from blood (not recorded which). The TCR was taken from a woman aged 40 to 50 who had recovered from COVID-19. The chain couples TRBV5-4 to TRBJ1-1, with D uncertain. The CDR3 DNA reads TGTGCCAGCGTCGGCGGGCCAGGAGGGACTGAAGCTTTCTTT. Protein: CASVGGPGGTEAFF.